Listed here are 32 T cell receptor beta chains from one sample, sequenced in a study of blood T cells in healthy people across ages. Then a second PCR, running roughly 7 to 11 cycles, was carried out with a sample-barcoded 5' primer and a J-beta primer mix. MiXCR, run by TCRdb on the 5' RACE reads, gives a single entry per CDR3 protein. The sample holds about 670,000 distinct CDR3 sequences; around 43% are singletons and the top ten take 30%. The specimen was blood. Source of these receptors: a man at least 80 years old in good health.

V usage is TRBV7-9 and J usage is TRBJ2-5; D unresolved. Trimming removed 0 bases at V and 2 bases at J, with 4 bases between. The V gene's germline CDR1 is SEHNR and CDR2 FQNEAQ (reference sequence). This CDR3 spans 13 amino acids. CDR3 in DNA: TGTGCCAGCAGCTTAGCTGCTCAAGAGACCCAGTACTTC. Its translation: CASSLAAQETQYF. The complete variable domain, with remaining parts taken from reference TRBV7-9 and TRBJ2-5, reads DTGVSQNPRHKITKRGQNVTFRCDPISEHNRLYWYRQTLGQGPEFLTYFQNEAQLEKSRLLSDRFSAERPKGSFSTLEIQRTEQGDSAMYLCASSLAAQETQYFGPGTRLLVL.

The rearrangement joins TRBV29-1 to TRBJ2-7; D remains ambiguous. The CDR3 length is 12 residues. Germline lookup yields CDR1 SQVTM and CDR2 ANQGSEA. Between the trimmed V and J ends, which lost 6 bases and 1 base, there was a span of 10 bases. CDR3 DNA: TGCAGCGTCCGGGCCCGATCCTACGAGCAGTACTTC. As protein: CSVRARSYEQYF.

Turning to this clonotype: Given a much more abundant clone one base away, this may be a read error. The V call is TRBV11-2, the J call TRBJ2-1; D call uncertain. Germline V CDR1 and CDR2: SGHAT, FQNNGV. The CDR3 consists of 13 residues. CDR3 bases: TGTGTCAGCAGTAGTCAAGCGTCCAATGAGCAGTTCTTC. The encoded protein is CVSSSQASNEQFF. Using reference TRBV11-2 and TRBJ2-1 for the parts outside the CDR3, the full variable domain is EAGVAQSPRYKIIEKRQSVAFWCNPISGHATLYWYQQILGQGPKLLIQFQNNGVVDDSQLPKDRFSAERLKGVDSTLKIQPAKLEDSAVYLCVSSSQASNEQFFGPGTRLTVL.

CDR3 protein: CASCYSYGETQYF. DNA for the CDR3: TGTGCCAGCTGTTACAGCTACGGGGAGACCCAGTACTTC. The V gene is TRBV18, the J gene TRBJ2-7; no reliable D call. The J call may be incorrect, as the DNA end agrees better with TRBJ2-5. Germline V lookup: CDR1 KGHSH, CDR2 LQKENI. This CDR3 comprises 13 residues.

A note on this clonotype: One base away lies a much larger clone, so this may be a sequencing read error. The chain carries TRBV11-2 and TRBJ2-7; 14 bases line up with TRBD2. Germline V lookup: CDR1 SGHAT, CDR2 FQNNGV. The CDR3 runs 15 residues. The J segment lost 7 bases and the V segment lost 4 bases, leaving 6 bases of the junction unmatched. Here the CDR3 reads CASSSGLAGEYEQYF. CDR3 DNA: TGTGCCAGCAGCTCGGGACTAGCGGGAGAATATGAGCAGTACTTC.

This chain joins TRBV4-1 and TRBJ2-3; D is unresolved. The germline gives CDR1 MGHRA, CDR2 YSYEKL. The CDR3 runs 16 residues. Deletions cut 0 bases from V and 2 bases from J, with 12 bases between. DNA for the CDR3: TGCGCCAGCAGCCAAGATCTCAGGCGGCCCACAGATACGCAGTATTTT. Protein sequence: CASSQDLRRPTDTQYF.

The table lists this clonotype with many counts. This may stem from a read error, because a much larger clone lies one nucleotide away. This chain connects TRBV12-3 or TRBV12-4 to TRBJ2-3; D is unresolved. The CDR3 has 11 residues. Deletions cut 11 bases from V and 3 bases from J, with 9 bases between. CDR3 DNA sequence: TGTGCCGGTAGCTTGACAGATACGCAGTATTTT. It specifies CAGSLTDTQYF.

This clonotype was counted ten times or more. The J gene is TRBJ2-5, the V gene TRBV29-1, with D perhaps TRBD1 or TRBD2 (5 bases each). The CDR3 contains 10 residues. Germline CDR1 SQVTM, CDR2 ANQGSEA. Trimming stripped 4 bases from V and 13 bases from J, with 13 bases between. This CDR3 reads CSVGLGDRYF. The CDR3 nucleotides read TGCAGCGTTGGCCTGGGGGATCGGTACTTC.

The J gene is TRBJ2-4, the V gene TRBV18, with 7 nucleotides matching TRBD1. The DNA end lines up better with TRBJ2-7; the J call may be wrong. Germline V gives CDR1 KGHSH, CDR2 LQKENI. There are 14 residues in the CDR3. DNA of the CDR3: TGTGCCAGCTCACCACTGGACAGGTCTTACGAGCAGTACTTC. Its protein is CASSPLDRSYEQYF.

At least ten counts were recorded for this clonotype. This sequence joins TRBV7-9 and TRBJ2-7, with a possible D match to TRBD1 (6 bases). The CDR3 length is 12 residues. Germline values: CDR1 SEHNR, CDR2 FQNEAQ (reference sequence). V lost 5 bases and J lost 7, with 12 bases in between. The CDR3, as DNA: TGTGCCAGCAGCCGCAGGACAGATGAGCAGTACTTC. Protein: CASSRRTDEQYF.

The chain has TRBV7-2 and TRBJ2-7; 7 nucleotides agree with TRBD2. This CDR3 contains 13 residues. The junction had 14 bases not matched to a gene; V was cut back by 8 bases and J by 10 bases. CDR1 is SGHTA, CDR2 FQGNSA, per germline. The CDR3 here is CASSRVAGEPQYF. CDR3 bases: TGTGCCAGCTCTAGAGTGGCGGGAGAGCCCCAGTACTTC.

This clonotype was seen a few times. The chain uses TRBV20-1 and TRBJ1-4, with a possible D match to TRBD1 (6 bases). V was cut by 1 base and J by 5 bases, with 14 bases left in between. Looked up from germline, CDR1 is DFQATT and CDR2 is SNEGSKA (reference sequence). CDR3 length: 15 amino acids. The CDR3 DNA reads TGCAGTGCTAGAGCGCTTGACAGGAGCAATGAAAAACTGTTTTTT. Its protein is CSARALDRSNEKLFF.

The V call is TRBV20-1, the J call TRBJ1-4; TRBD1 is a possible D gene (5 bases). Looked up from germline, CDR1 is DFQATT and CDR2 is SNEGSKA (reference sequence). Trimming stripped 6 bases from V and 8 bases from J, with 16 bases between. This CDR3 is built from 13 residues. CDR3: CSAREDRREKLFF. In nucleotides, the CDR3 is TGCAGTGCCAGGGAGGATCGGCGGGAAAAACTGTTTTTT.

This clonotype was observed once. The chain links TRBV28 to TRBJ2-5; D is uncertain. The assigned J gene may be wrong: the sequence end matches TRBJ2-7 better. Germline V gene sequence: CDR1 MDHEN, CDR2 SYDVKM. The length of the CDR3 is 14 residues. The CDR3 region is CASSYLRRSYEQYF. The CDR3 coding sequence is TGTGCCAGCAGTTATTTACGGCGCTCCTACGAGCAGTACTTC.

This rearrangement joins TRBV6-2 or TRBV6-3 to TRBJ1-5; D gene unclear. The V gene lost 4 bases and the J gene lost 6 bases, with 13 bases spanning the gap. Germline V gene lookup returns CDR1 MNHEY and CDR2 SVGEGT. This CDR3 contains 14 residues. In DNA, the CDR3 is TGTGCCAGCAGTTTCTCCCTATCCGGTCAGCCCCAGCATTTT. The encoded protein is CASSFSLSGQPQHF.

The V and J genes are TRBV10-1 and TRBJ2-1, with 10 bases lining up with TRBD2. Judging by the DNA end, TRBJ2-7 fits better; the J call may be wrong. This CDR3 is 15 amino acids long. Germline V CDR1 and CDR2: WNHNN, SYGVQD (reference sequence). CDR3 sequence (DNA): TGCGCCAGCAGTGGCGGGACTAGCGACTACAATGAGCAGTACTTC. It specifies CASSGGTSDYNEQYF.

This clonotype has only a few counts. The V gene is TRBV30, the J gene TRBJ2-7; D is ambiguous. Trimming removed 1 base at V and 3 bases at J, with 4 bases between. The CDR3 covers 11 residues. Per the germline V gene, CDR1 is GTSNPN and CDR2 is SVGIG (reference sequence). CDR3 DNA: TGTGCCTGGAGTGGAAACTACGAGCAGTACTTC. This codes for CAWSGNYEQYF.

This clonotype appeared once. V usage is TRBV29-1 and J usage is TRBJ2-7; possible D gene TRBD2, 5 bases. Per the germline V gene, CDR1 is SQVTM and CDR2 is ANQGSEA. Trimming removed 6 bases at V and 0 bases at J, with 15 bases between. This CDR3 contains 14 residues. DNA of the CDR3: TGCAGCGTCCAGGTGCCAGAGGGCTCCTACGAGCAGTACTTC. Encoded protein: CSVQVPEGSYEQYF.

The chain joins TRBV4-2 to TRBJ2-3; TRBD2 matches at 14 bases. Germline values: CDR1 LGHNA, CDR2 YNFKEQ. The CDR3 sequence is 17 residues long. J gave up 5 bases and V 5 bases, and 9 bases lay outside the gene matches. Written as DNA, the CDR3 is TGTGCCAGCAGCAGAAGACTAGCGGGGGGGCAAGGAGATACGCAGTATTTT. Its protein product is CASSRRLAGGQGDTQYF.

CDR3 protein: CASSRPGQNYEQYF. The DNA for the CDR3 is TGTGCCAGCAGTAGACCGGGACAAAACTACGAGCAGTACTTC. The genes are TRBV7-2 and TRBJ2-5, with a tentative D call TRBD1 (6 bases). The J call is uncertain, as TRBJ2-7 better fits the DNA end. Germline CDR1 reads SGHTA; CDR2 reads FQGNSA. The CDR3 has 14 residues.

This clonotype was detected a few times. The chain is built from TRBV7-9 and TRBJ1-5, with TRBD1 matching over 7 bases. Germline V CDR1 and CDR2: SEHNR, FQNEAQ (reference sequence). The V segment lost 5 bases and the J segment 5 bases; nucleotides outside the gene matches: 12. The CDR3 spans 16 residues. The CDR3 here is CASSMRTGKGDQPQHF. The CDR3 region has the DNA TGTGCCAGCAGCATGAGGACAGGAAAAGGAGATCAGCCCCAGCATTTT.

This chain joins TRBV7-2 and TRBJ2-5, with D perhaps given as TRBD1 or TRBD2 (5 bases each). V was clipped by 5 bases and J by 3 bases, with 13 bases between them. The CDR3 consists of 14 residues. Looked up from germline, CDR1 is SGHTA and CDR2 is FQGNSA. The CDR3 DNA sequence: TGTGCCAGCAGCACGAGGGACGGGAAAGAGACCCAGTACTTC. Amino acids: CASSTRDGKETQYF.

This clonotype came up a few times. The chain has TRBV5-1 and TRBJ2-7; the match to TRBD2 covers 13 bases. The DNA end is more similar to TRBJ2-5, so the J call may be wrong. Germline CDR1 SGHRS, CDR2 YFSETQ. The CDR3 totals 16 residues. CDR3 loop: CASRTGTSGIQETQYF. The CDR3 bases are TGCGCCAGCAGAACCGGGACTAGCGGGATTCAAGAGACCCAGTACTTC.

The CDR3 spells CASKVGAAQETQYF. The CDR3 nucleotides read TGTGCCAGCAAGGTGGGGGCGGCCCAAGAGACCCAGTACTTC. The chain links TRBV2 to TRBJ2-5, with a possible D match to TRBD1 (6 bases). The CDR3 contains 14 residues. Trimming pared 7 bases from V and 1 base from J, leaving 13 bases between. Germline V lookup: CDR1 SNHLY, CDR2 FYNNEI. Using reference TRBV2 and TRBJ2-5 for the parts outside the CDR3, the full variable domain is EPEVTQTPSHQVTQMGQEVILRCVPISNHLYFYWYRQILGQKVEFLVSFYNNEISEKSEIFDDQFSVERPDGSNFTLKIRSTKLEDSAMYFCASKVGAAQETQYFGPGTRLLVL.

This clonotype was seen a few times. The chain employs TRBV11-2 and TRBJ2-3; TRBD2 matches at 9 bases. CDR3 length: 18 amino acids. V lost 3 bases, J lost 0 bases, and 10 bases stayed unmatched. CDR1 is SGHAT, CDR2 FQNNGV, per germline. The CDR3 coding sequence is TGTGCCAGCAGCTTGGACGGACGACTAGCGGCTAGCACAGATACGCAGTATTTT. This sequence encodes CASSLDGRLAASTDTQYF.

V usage is TRBV20-1 and J usage is TRBJ1-5; 8 nucleotides agree with TRBD1. Unmatched junction bases numbered 8, after V lost 6 bases and J lost 4 bases. The germline V gene encodes CDR1 DFQATT and CDR2 SNEGSKA (reference sequence). This CDR3 spans 14 amino acids. This chain's CDR3 is CSAKRQGLNQPQHF. CDR3 in DNA: TGCAGTGCCAAACGACAGGGGTTAAATCAGCCCCAGCATTTT.

CDR3 amino acids: CASSLALTGYGYTF. DNA of the CDR3: TGTGCCAGCAGTTTAGCGCTTACAGGATATGGCTACACCTTC. J is TRBJ1-2 and V is TRBV12-3 or TRBV12-4; tentative D call: TRBD1 (5 bases). CDR3 length: 14 amino acids. Trimming took off 0 bases at V and 5 bases at J, with 10 bases between the two ends.

This clonotype was found a few times. The chain carries TRBV5-1 and TRBJ2-7, with 8 bases matching TRBD1. J lost 5 bases, V lost 4 bases, and 8 bases had no gene match. The CDR3 runs 14 residues. Per germline, CDR1 SGHRS and CDR2 YFSETQ. CDR3 in DNA: TGCGCCAGCAGCCGCCAGGGGGCGCGCGACGAGCAGTACTTC. Translating it yields CASSRQGARDEQYF.

This clonotype appeared a single time. This chain uses TRBV7-9 with TRBJ2-4, with D unresolved. CDR3 size: 15 residues. Germline-derived CDR1 and CDR2 are SEHNR and FQNEAQ (reference sequence). V gave up 1 base and J gave up 1 base, with 8 bases separating them. The CDR3: CASSLGGWAKNIQYF. CDR3 coding DNA: TGTGCCAGCAGCTTAGGTGGTTGGGCCAAAAACATTCAGTACTTC.

This clonotype was observed a handful of times. CDR3 sequence reads: CASSPGVYNEQFF. The CDR3 bases are TGTGCCAGCTCACCCGGGGTTTACAATGAGCAGTTCTTC. This sequence joins TRBV18 and TRBJ2-1; D is perhaps TRBD2 (5 bases). CDR3 length: 13 residues. Germline V gives CDR1 KGHSH, CDR2 LQKENI. The V end lost 3 bases, the J end lost 4 bases, and 7 bases lay between the germline ends.

This clonotype was recorded only once. This CDR3 is CSASGFSGDRGPYTEAFF. The CDR3 DNA is TGCAGTGCTAGCGGGTTTTCTGGGGACAGGGGGCCGTACACTGAAGCTTTCTTT. The chain couples TRBV20-1 to TRBJ1-1, with 12 bases fitting TRBD1. The CDR3 runs to 18 residues. Trimming at V came to 3 bases and at J to 3 bases, leaving 14 bases not matched to a gene. CDR1 is DFQATT, CDR2 SNEGSKA, per germline (reference sequence).

For this clonotype: An end of the junction does not agree with germline; a read error may underlie this. The gene calls are TRBV18 and TRBJ2-1; 11 bases line up with TRBD2. This CDR3 has 16 amino acids. The germline gives CDR1 KGHSH, CDR2 LQKENI. The chain's CDR3 is CAGSPASGGSYNEQFF. The CDR3 nucleotides are TGTGCCGGCTCACCAGCTAGCGGGGGGTCCTACAATGAGCAGTTCTTC.